This T cell receptor (beta chain) was identified during a study of regulatory dendritic cells for organ transplantation. Whole-study results and caveats: Memory CD8+ T cells were the most oligoclonal; naive cells were highly diverse. Memory CD8+ clonal expansion seemed more limited with regulatory than mature dendritic cells.

Between the trimmed V and J ends, which lost 1 base and 4 bases, there was a span of 10 bases. The CDR3 runs to 14 residues. Germline assignment: CDR1 MDHEN and CDR2 SYDVKM. The method was immunoSEQ multiplex PCR; TCRdb's version includes in-frame clones alone and lacks a portion of them. Among some 29,000 clones listed, approximately 79% were seen once. Points on this clone: Its antigen remains unknown.

This sequence originates from a human donor in good health. The chain employs TRBV28 and TRBJ2-5; D might be TRBD1 (6 bases). The sequenced material came from memory CD4+ T cells from blood. Subset noted: CD45RO+ memory T cells. The CDR3 DNA follows: TGTGCCAGCAGTTTATCTTGGGGGCTAGAGACCCAGTACTTC. This encodes CASSLSWGLETQYF.